This T cell receptor (beta chain) comes out of a study of identical twins. The CDR3 sequence is 14 residues long. Unmatched junction bases numbered 10, after V lost 7 bases and J lost 8 bases. About this clonotype: Its antigen is undetermined.

General study points: In beta out-of-frame sequences, the excess sharing between twins was weaker. Findings depended on cross-sectional statistics rather than tracking the same donors.

From the 5' RACE reads, TCRdb called clonotypes with MiXCR, one entry per CDR3 protein. The profile shows about 550,000 distinct CDR3 sequences, about a fifth of them singletons. Healthy Caucasians, and only they, were the donors. These sequences were also reported in another study, on yellow fever vaccine responses in identical twins. That paper states: Reported findings indicate that twins' vaccine T cell responses seemed partially convergent, partially personalized.

The sample taken for sequencing was CD4+ T cells sorted from blood. The sequence came from a woman between 18 and 30 years old in good health. The chain uses TRBV12-3 or TRBV12-4 and TRBJ1-4; 7 bases are shared with TRBD1. The CDR3, as DNA: TGTGCCAGCACCGAGACAGGGAGGTTGGAAAAACTGTTTTTT. Amino acid sequence: CASTETGRLEKLFF.